Listed below are T cell receptor beta chains from one sample, sequenced in a study of cytomegalovirus exposure and HLA in healthy donors. Measured with immunoSEQ multiplex PCR; TCRdb has only the in-frame clones, and not every one. Of approximately 220,000 clones in the sample, around 83% are singletons; the top ten hold 1.2% to 1.5%. Material: PBMCs. These TCRs come from a girl aged 10-17 years in good health and CMV-seronegative. CDR3s include the opening cysteine and the closing phenylalanine or tryptophan. The D gene is left open where the match is weak. Clone size is given for some rows only: seen once, a few or many times, or a class if the clone is expanded.

J gene,V gene,D gene,clone size,CDR3 protein,CDR3 DNA
TRBJ1-4,TRBV6-1,NA,NA,CASGRDTTYEKLFF,TGTGCCAGCGGCCGGGACACGACATATGAAAAACTGTTTTTT
TRBJ2-3,TRBV6-1,NA,NA,CASSHRNTQYF,TGTGCCAGCAGTCACAGGAATACGCAGTATTTT
TRBJ1-3,TRBV28,TRBD1,NA,CASRTGQPGNTIYF,TGTGCCAGCAGAACGGGACAGCCCGGAAACACCATATATTTT
TRBJ1-2,TRBV7-2,NA,NA,CASSLQGNYGYTF,TGTGCCAGCAGCTTACAGGGGAACTATGGCTACACCTTC
TRBJ1-2,TRBV9,NA,NA,CASSAGDGNYGYTF,TGTGCCAGCAGCGCGGGTGACGGGAACTATGGCTACACCTTC
TRBJ2-7,TRBV7-8,TRBD1,NA,CASSLVALGQAGEQYF,TGTGCCAGCAGCTTAGTAGCGCTGGGACAGGCTGGCGAGCAGTACTTC
TRBJ1-4,TRBV27,NA,once,CASSLAGGANEKLFF,TGTGCCAGCAGTTTGGCCGGGGGGGCTAATGAAAAACTGTTTTTT
TRBJ2-7,TRBV6-4,TRBD1,NA,CASSGGDRGSYEQYF,TGTGCCAGCAGTGGGGGGGACAGGGGCTCCTACGAGCAGTACTTC
TRBJ2-1,TRBV4-2,TRBD2,few,CASSHSGRANNEQFF,TGTGCCAGCAGCCATAGCGGGAGGGCCAACAATGAGCAGTTCTTC
TRBJ1-1,TRBV4-1,NA,NA,CASSQGGHLNTEAFF,TGCGCCAGCAGCCAAGGGGGACACCTGAACACTGAAGCTTTCTTT
TRBJ1-5,TRBV7-2,NA,NA,CASSLATGHSNQPQHF,TGTGCCAGCAGCTTAGCGACGGGTCACAGCAATCAGCCCCAGCATTTT